The clone carrying this TCR beta chain was seen only once. The data derive from a study of sequential checkpoint blockade in melanoma. The treatment here: randomized to nivolumab then ipilimumab (arm A) or the reverse (arm B). Sequenced by immunoSEQ multiplex PCR; TCRdb stores in-frame clones only, minus some. The sample lists some 14,000 clones; roughly 76% were seen once. V was trimmed by 1 base and J by 0 bases, leaving 10 bases between them. This CDR3 region has 15 residues. The source is a human patient with melanoma. Some clones in this sample may be carry-over from other donors' samples. The chain uses TRBV5-3 and TRBJ1-2; no clear D gene. TRBV5-3 is recorded as an ORF, its role being uncertain. Sequences were derived from CD8+ T cells sorted from blood (inferred from file names), sampled from a patient given nivolumab and ipilimumab in sequence. The CDR3 sequence is CARSLLRKANYGYTF. The CDR3 DNA follows: TGTGCCAGAAGCTTGCTGAGGAAAGCTAACTATGGCTACACCTTC.